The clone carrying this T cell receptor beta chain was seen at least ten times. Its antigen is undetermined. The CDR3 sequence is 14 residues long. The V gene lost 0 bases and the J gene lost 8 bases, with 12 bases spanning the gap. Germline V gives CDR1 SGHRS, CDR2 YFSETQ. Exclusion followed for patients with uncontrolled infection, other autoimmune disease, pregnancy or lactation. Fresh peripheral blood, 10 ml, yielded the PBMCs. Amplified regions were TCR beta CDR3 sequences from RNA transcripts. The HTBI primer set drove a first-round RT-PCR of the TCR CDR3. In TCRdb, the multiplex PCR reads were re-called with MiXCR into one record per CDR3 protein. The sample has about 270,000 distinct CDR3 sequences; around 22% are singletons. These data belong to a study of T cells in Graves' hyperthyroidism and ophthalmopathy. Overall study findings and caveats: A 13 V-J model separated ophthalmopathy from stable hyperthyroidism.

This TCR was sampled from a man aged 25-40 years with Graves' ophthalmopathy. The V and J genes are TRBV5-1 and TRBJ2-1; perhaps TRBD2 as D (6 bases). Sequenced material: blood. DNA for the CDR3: TGCGCCAGCAGCTTGGGCGAACAGCGGGATGAGCAGTTCTTC. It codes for CASSLGEQRDEQFF.